Each of the 7 T cell receptor beta chains below was sequenced from the same sample in a study of blood T cell repertoires in COVID-19. Libraries were prepared by immunoSEQ multiplex PCR; TCRdb keeps only in-frame clonotypes and omits some of them. The sample lists roughly 380,000 clones; roughly 90% were seen once. The sequenced sample was PBMCs or T cells enriched from blood (not recorded which). These receptors all stem from a woman aged 25-40 years who had recovered from COVID-19.

The V call is TRBV4-1, the J call TRBJ2-2; weak D call: TRBD2 (6 bases). CDR3 length: 17 amino acids. CDR1 and CDR2 from the germline V gene are MGHRA and YSYEKL. Trimming left V 1 base short and J 0 bases short, with 12 bases between. CDR3 sequence reads: CASSQGRGASNTGELFF. Here the CDR3 DNA reads TGCGCCAGCAGCCAAGGGCGCGGGGCTTCGAACACCGGGGAGCTGTTTTTT.

The J gene is TRBJ2-3, the V gene TRBV4-1; 10 nucleotides align to TRBD2. The V segment lost 5 bases and the J segment 0 bases; nucleotides outside the gene matches: 5. The length of the CDR3 is 16 residues. Germline assignment: CDR1 MGHRA and CDR2 YSYEKL. The CDR3 spells CASSAGTSESTDTQYF. CDR3 sequence (DNA): TGCGCCAGCAGCGCGGGGACTAGCGAGAGCACAGATACGCAGTATTTT.

The chain links TRBV28 to TRBJ1-2; 8 bases agree with TRBD1. Germline lookup yields CDR1 MDHEN and CDR2 SYDVKM. The CDR3 consists of 14 residues. The V and J ends lost 5 bases and 4 bases, in that order; junction bases with no gene match: 6. This chain's CDR3 is CASSPGGRPYGYTF. CDR3 DNA: TGTGCCAGCAGTCCAGGGGGCAGACCCTATGGCTACACCTTC.

The J gene is TRBJ1-1, the V gene TRBV11-1; 7 nucleotides align to TRBD1. The CDR3 spans 14 residues. Germline V gene lookup returns CDR1 SGHAT and CDR2 FQDESV (reference sequence). Trimming took 3 bases from V and 3 from J; bases not matched to a gene: 4. The CDR3: CASSFTDRDTEAFF. The CDR3, as DNA: TGTGCCAGCAGCTTCACCGACAGGGACACTGAAGCTTTCTTT.

The chain is built from TRBV7-9 and TRBJ2-5; D possibly corresponds to TRBD1 (6 bases). The CDR3 is made up of 15 amino acids. Germline lookup yields CDR1 SEHNR and CDR2 FQNEAQ (reference sequence). V was pared by 5 bases and J by 5 bases, with 18 bases between. CDR3 in amino acids: CASSPEQGAVETQYF. CDR3 nucleotides: TGTGCCAGCAGCCCAGAACAGGGAGCTGTGGAGACCCAGTACTTC.

The gene calls are TRBV6-4 and TRBJ1-1, with TRBD1 identical over 7 bases. The V segment lost 8 bases and the J segment 0 bases; nucleotides outside the gene matches: 6. Germline lookup yields CDR1 MRHNA and CDR2 SNTAGT. CDR3 size: 14 residues. DNA for the CDR3: TGTGCCAGCCCTCACAGGGGCTTGAACACTGAAGCTTTCTTT. It encodes CASPHRGLNTEAFF.

This rearrangement joins TRBV2 to TRBJ2-2, with D perhaps TRBD2 (6 bases). Germline CDR1 is SNHLY and CDR2 is FYNNEI. V lost 4 bases and J lost 2, with 8 bases in between. CDR3 length equals 14 residues. CDR3 sequence (DNA): TGTGCCAGCAGTGGGGACTTAAACACCGGGGAGCTGTTTTTT. This sequence encodes CASSGDLNTGELFF.